This TCR beta chain was sequenced in a study of control samples from healthy donors and cancer patients. Only in-frame clones appear in the TCRdb table, and some are missing; sequencing was by immunoSEQ multiplex PCR. This sample yields more than 140,000 clones, of which roughly nine tenths are seen a single time; about 7.1% belongs to the top ten. CDR3 length: 14 residues. The V and J ends lost 1 base and 7 bases respectively, with 11 bases between them. Germline loops: CDR1 SEHNR, CDR2 FQNEAQ (reference sequence). Sequencing input: blood. This chain joins TRBV7-9 and TRBJ1-5; D is possibly TRBD1 (5 bases). This TCR came from a man younger than 30 in good health. The CDR3 nucleotides read TGTGCCAGCAGCTTAGAGGCAGGGACCCAGCCCCAGCATTTT. This codes for CASSLEAGTQPQHF. The full variable domain, in which reference TRBV7-9 and TRBJ1-5 provide the parts outside the CDR3, is DTGVSQNPRHKITKRGQNVTFRCDPISEHNRLYWYRQTLGQGPEFLTYFQNEAQLEKSRLLSDRFSAERPKGSFSTLEIQRTEQGDSAMYLCASSLEAGTQPQHFGDGTRLSIL.